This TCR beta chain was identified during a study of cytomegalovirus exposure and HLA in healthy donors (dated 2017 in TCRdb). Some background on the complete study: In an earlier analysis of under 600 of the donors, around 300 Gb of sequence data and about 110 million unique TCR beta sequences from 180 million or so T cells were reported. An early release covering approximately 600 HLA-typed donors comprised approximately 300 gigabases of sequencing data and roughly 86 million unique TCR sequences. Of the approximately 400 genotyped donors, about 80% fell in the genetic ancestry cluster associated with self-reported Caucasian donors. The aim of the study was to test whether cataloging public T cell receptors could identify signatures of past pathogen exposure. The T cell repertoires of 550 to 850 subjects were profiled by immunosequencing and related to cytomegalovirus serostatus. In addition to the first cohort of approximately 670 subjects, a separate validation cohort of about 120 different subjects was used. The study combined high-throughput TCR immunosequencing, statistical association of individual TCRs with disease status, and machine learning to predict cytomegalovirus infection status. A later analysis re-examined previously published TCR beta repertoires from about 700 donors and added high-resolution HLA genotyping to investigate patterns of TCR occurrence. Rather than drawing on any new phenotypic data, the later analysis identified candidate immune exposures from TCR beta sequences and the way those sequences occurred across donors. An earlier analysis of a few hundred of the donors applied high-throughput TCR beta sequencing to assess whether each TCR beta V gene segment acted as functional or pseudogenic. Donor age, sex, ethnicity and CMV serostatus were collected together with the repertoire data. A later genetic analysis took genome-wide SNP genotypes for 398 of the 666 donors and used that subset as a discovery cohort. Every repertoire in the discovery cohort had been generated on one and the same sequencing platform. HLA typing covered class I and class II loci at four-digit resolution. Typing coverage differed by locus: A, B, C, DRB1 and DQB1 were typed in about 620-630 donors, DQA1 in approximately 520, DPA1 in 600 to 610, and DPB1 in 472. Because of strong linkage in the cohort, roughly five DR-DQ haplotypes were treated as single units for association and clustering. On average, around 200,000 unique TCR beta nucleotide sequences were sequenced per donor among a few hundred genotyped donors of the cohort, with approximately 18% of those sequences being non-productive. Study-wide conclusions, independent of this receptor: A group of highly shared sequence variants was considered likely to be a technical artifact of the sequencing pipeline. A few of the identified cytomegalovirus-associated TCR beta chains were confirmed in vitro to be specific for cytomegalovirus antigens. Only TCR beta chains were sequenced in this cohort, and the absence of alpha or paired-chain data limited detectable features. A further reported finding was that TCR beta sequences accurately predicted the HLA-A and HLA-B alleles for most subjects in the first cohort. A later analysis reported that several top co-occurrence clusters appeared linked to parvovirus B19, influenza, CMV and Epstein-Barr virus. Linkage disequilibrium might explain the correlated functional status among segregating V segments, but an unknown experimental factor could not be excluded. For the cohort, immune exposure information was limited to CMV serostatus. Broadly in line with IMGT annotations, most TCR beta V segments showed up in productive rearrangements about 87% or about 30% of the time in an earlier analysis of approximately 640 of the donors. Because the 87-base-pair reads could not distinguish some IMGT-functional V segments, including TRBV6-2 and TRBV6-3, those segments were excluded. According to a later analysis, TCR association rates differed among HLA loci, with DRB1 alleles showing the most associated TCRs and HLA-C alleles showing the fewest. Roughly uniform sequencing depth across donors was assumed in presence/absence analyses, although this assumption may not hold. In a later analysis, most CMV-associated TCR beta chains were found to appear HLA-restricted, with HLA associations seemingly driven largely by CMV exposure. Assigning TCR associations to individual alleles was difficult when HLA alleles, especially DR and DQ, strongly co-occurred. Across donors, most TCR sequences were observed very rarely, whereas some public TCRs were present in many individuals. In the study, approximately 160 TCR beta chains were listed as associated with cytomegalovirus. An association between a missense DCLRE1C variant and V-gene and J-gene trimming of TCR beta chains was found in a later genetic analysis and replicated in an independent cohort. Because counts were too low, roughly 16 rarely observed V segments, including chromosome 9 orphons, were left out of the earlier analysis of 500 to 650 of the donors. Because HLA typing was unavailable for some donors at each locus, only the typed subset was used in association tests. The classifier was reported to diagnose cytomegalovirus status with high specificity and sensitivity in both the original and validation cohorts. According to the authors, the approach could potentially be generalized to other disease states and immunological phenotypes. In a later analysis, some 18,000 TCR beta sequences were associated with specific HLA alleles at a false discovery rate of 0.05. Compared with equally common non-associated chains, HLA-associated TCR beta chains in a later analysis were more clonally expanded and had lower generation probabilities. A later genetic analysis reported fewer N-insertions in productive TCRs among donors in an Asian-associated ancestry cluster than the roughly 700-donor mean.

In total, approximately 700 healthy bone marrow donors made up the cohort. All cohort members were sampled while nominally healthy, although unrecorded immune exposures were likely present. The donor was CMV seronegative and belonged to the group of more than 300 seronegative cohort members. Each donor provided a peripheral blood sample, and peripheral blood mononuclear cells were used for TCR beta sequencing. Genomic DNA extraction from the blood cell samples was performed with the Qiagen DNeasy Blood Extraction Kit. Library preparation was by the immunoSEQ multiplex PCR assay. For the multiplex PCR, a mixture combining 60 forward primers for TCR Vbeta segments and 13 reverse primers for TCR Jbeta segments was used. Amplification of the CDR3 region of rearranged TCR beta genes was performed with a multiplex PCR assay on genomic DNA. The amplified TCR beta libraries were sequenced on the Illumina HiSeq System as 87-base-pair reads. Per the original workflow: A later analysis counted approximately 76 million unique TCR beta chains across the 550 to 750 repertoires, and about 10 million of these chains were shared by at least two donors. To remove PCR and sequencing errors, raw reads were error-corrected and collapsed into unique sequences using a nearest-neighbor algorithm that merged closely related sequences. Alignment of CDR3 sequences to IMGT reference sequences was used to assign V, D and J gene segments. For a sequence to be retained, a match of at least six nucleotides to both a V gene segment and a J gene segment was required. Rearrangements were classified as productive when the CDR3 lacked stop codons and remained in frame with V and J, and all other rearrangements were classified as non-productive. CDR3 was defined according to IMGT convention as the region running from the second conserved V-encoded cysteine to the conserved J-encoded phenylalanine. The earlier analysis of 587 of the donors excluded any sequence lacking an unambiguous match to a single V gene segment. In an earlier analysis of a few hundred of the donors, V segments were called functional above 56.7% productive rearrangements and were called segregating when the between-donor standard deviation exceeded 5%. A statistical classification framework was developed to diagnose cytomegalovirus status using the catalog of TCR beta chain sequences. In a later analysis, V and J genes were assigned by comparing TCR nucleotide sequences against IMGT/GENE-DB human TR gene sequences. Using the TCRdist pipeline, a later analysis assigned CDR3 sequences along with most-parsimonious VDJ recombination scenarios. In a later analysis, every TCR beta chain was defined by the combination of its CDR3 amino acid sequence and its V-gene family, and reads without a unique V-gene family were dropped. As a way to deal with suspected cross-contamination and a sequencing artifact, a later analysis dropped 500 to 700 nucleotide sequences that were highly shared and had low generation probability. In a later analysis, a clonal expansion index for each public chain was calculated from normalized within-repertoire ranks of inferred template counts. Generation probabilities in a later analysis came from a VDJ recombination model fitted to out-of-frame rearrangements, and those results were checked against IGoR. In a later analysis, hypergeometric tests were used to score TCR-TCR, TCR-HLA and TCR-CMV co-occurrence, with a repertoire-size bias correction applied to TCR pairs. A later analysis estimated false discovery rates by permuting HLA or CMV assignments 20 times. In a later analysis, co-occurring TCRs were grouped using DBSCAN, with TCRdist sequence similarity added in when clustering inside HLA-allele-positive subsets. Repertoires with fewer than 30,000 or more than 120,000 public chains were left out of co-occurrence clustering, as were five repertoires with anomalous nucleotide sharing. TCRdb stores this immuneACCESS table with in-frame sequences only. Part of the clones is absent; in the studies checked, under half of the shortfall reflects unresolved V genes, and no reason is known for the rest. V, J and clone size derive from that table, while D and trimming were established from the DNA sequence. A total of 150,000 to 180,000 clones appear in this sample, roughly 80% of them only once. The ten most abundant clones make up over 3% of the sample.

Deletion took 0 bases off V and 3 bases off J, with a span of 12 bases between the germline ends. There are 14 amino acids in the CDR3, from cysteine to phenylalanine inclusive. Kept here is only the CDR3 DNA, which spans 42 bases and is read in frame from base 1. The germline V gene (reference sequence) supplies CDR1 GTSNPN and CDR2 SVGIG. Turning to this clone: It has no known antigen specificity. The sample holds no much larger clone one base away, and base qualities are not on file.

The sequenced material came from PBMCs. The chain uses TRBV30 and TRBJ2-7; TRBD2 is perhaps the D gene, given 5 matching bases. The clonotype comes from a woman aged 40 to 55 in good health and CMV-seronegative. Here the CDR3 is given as CAWSVGRAVYEQYF. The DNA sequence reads TGTGCCTGGAGTGTCGGGCGGGCCGTCTACGAGCAGTACTTC.